This T cell receptor beta chain was sequenced in a study of patients and donors after allogeneic stem cell transplantation. This clonotype has only a few counts. There are 15 residues in the CDR3. From germline, CDR1 is SGDLS and CDR2 YYNGEE. V lost 4 bases and J lost 8; bases outside the gene matches: 8. TCRdb itself ran the RT-PCR reads through MiXCR, one entry per CDR3 protein. The table has fewer than 250,000 distinct CDR3 sequences, less than 15% seen once; the top ten hold approximately 10%. This TCR was recovered from a human donor who was either an allogeneic HSCT recipient or a stem cell or donor lymphocyte infusion donor (not recorded which). It is not recorded whose cells these are; they may come from a transplant donor. This chain joins TRBV9 and TRBJ2-1, with TRBD2 identical over 11 bases. The sample taken for sequencing was blood, either unsorted or a sorted T cell fraction (not recorded which). DNA of the CDR3: TGTGCCAGCAGCCAGAATAGCGGGAGGGAGTATGAGCAGTTCTTC. It codes for CASSQNSGREYEQFF.